Listed below are T cell receptor beta chains from one sample, sequenced in a study of neurological immune-mediated disorders. TCRdb ran MiXCR on the 5' RACE reads and lists one entry per CDR3 protein. The profile shows about 55,000 distinct CDR3 sequences, 4.2% of them singletons. Source material: PBMCs. The receptors shown here come from a man in his fifties or sixties with multiple sclerosis. Each CDR3 is given with its conserved first and last residue. Fields, in order: D gene, J gene, clone size, V gene, CDR3 DNA, CDR3 protein. The D gene is left open where the match is weak. Rows give clone size only sometimes, using once, few, many, or a class for an expanded clone.

>NA|TRBJ2-7|many|TRBV5-1
TGCGCCAGCAGACCTGATGCCGGGGCGGCCTACGAGCAGTACTTC
CASRPDAGAAYEQYF
>TRBD2|TRBJ2-1|NA|TRBV20-1
TGCAGTGCTCGAGGGACTAGCGGGGGGCCTATCATTGAGCAGTTCTTC
CSARGTSGGPIIEQFF
>TRBD1|TRBJ2-4|many|TRBV29-1
TGCAGCGTTGTAGGGGGCGGTTTGACCAAAAACATTCAGTACTTC
CSVVGGGLTKNIQYF
>NA|TRBJ1-4|NA|TRBV28
TGTGCCAGCAGTTGGGATGCGCATGAAAAACTGTTTTTT
CASSWDAHEKLFF
>NA|TRBJ2-5|NA|TRBV5-1
TGCGCCAGCAGCGTGGCTAGCGATCAGGAGACCCAGTACTTC
CASSVASDQETQYF
>NA|TRBJ2-3|many|TRBV5-1
TGCGCCAGCAGGGTGGTGGTCCCAGATACGCAGTATTTT
CASRVVVPDTQYF
>NA|TRBJ1-2|many|TRBV5-1
TGCGCCAGCAGCTTGGGATCCGGGTCTCACCTCCACGGGGGTTACTATGGCTACACCTTC
CASSLGSGSHLHGGYYGYTF
>NA|TRBJ2-7|many|TRBV7-9
TGTGCCAGCAGCGCAGGCGAGCAGTACTTC
CASSAGEQYF
>TRBD2|TRBJ2-1|many|TRBV29-1
TGCAGCGTTGAGGGACTAGCGGGGGGTATGGTGGCTGAGCAGTTCTTC
CSVEGLAGGMVAEQFF
>TRBD2|TRBJ2-7|NA|TRBV5-1
TGCGCCAGCAGCTGGTCTAGCGGGAGCGAGCAGTACTTC
CASSWSSGSEQYF
>NA|TRBJ2-7|many|TRBV6-6
TGTGCCAGCAGTTACGGCAGGGGCTACGAGCAGTACTTC
CASSYGRGYEQYF
>TRBD2|TRBJ2-2|many|TRBV6-2/TRBV6-3
TGTGCCAGCAGTGGGACTAGCGGTAACACCGGGGAGCTGTTTTTT
CASSGTSGNTGELFF
>NA|TRBJ2-1|many|TRBV7-9
TGTGCCAGCAGCTCCCGGGACATGCTAGTTGATGAGCAGTTCTTC
CASSSRDMLVDEQFF
>NA|TRBJ2-3|many|TRBV5-1
TGCGCCAGCAGCTTGGATCAACCACGGACAGATACGCAGTATTTT
CASSLDQPRTDTQYF
>NA|TRBJ2-3|many|TRBV7-2
TGTGCCAGCAGCTTAGCCGGGGTCGGAATGGGGTATTTT
CASSLAGVGMGYF
>NA|TRBJ2-1|many|TRBV29-1
TGCAGCGTCGACGCCCAGGGTACCTACAATGAGCAGTTCTTC
CSVDAQGTYNEQFF
>TRBD1|TRBJ2-7|NA|TRBV20-1
TGCAGTGCCGTTGGACAGGAACGAGAGCAGTACTTC
CSAVGQEREQYF
>TRBD2|TRBJ2-1|few|TRBV20-1
TGCAGTGCTAGAGGAGAAGGGACTAGCGGGAGAGTCTACAATGAGCAGTTCTTC
CSARGEGTSGRVYNEQFF
>NA|TRBJ1-6|many|TRBV29-1
TGCAGCGTTGCGACAACCAATAATTCACCCCTCAACTTT
CSVATTNNSPLNF
>NA|TRBJ2-3|many|TRBV7-2
TGTGCCAGCAGCTTTGGGGGCCACACAGATACGCAGTATTTT
CASSFGGHTDTQYF
>TRBD1|TRBJ2-7|NA|TRBV28
TGTGCCAGCAGTTTTGCAGGGGGCTTGTACGAGCAGTACTTC
CASSFAGGLYEQYF
>TRBD2|TRBJ2-1|few|TRBV5-1
TGCGCCAGCAGACAGAGCGGGAGAAGTAACAATGAGCAGTTCTTC
CASRQSGRSNNEQFF
>NA|TRBJ2-1|many|TRBV5-5
TGTGCCAGCAGCCTGGGGGCTAGTTACAATGAGCAGTTCTTC
CASSLGASYNEQFF
>TRBD2|TRBJ2-7|many|TRBV28
TGTGCCAGCAGTTGGACTAGCGGGGGCCTGTACGAGCAGTACTTC
CASSWTSGGLYEQYF
>NA|TRBJ1-4|few|TRBV12-3/TRBV12-4
TGTGCCAGCAGGCGTACATCGGGGGAGGGTGAAAAACTGTTTTTT
CASRRTSGEGEKLFF
>NA|TRBJ2-3|few|TRBV7-2
TGTGCCAGCAGCCTCCAACAGGGACGCACAGATACGCAGTATTTT
CASSLQQGRTDTQYF
>TRBD2|TRBJ2-7|many|TRBV28
TGTGCCAGCATGACTAGCGGGAGGAATTACGAGCAGTACTTC
CASMTSGRNYEQYF
>NA|TRBJ1-1|many|TRBV3-1
TGTGCCAGCAGCCAACCCGACAGGCCCAACACTGAAGCTTTCTTT
CASSQPDRPNTEAFF
>TRBD2|TRBJ2-3|medium-sized|TRBV24-1
TGTGCCACCAGTGAAACTAGCGCGGAAGATACGCAGTATTTT
CATSETSAEDTQYF
>NA|TRBJ1-1|NA|TRBV5-1
TGCGCCAGCCGCAGACGGACGGTTGACACTGAAGCTTTCTTT
CASRRRTVDTEAFF
>NA|TRBJ2-7|few|TRBV18
TGTGCCAGCTCACCACCGTTGACGGGTCACTACGAGCAGTACTTC
CASSPPLTGHYEQYF
>NA|TRBJ2-2|many|TRBV5-1
TGCGCCAGCAGCTACCCCGGGGCCTCGAACACCGGGGAGCTGTTTTTT
CASSYPGASNTGELFF
>TRBD2|TRBJ2-3|many|TRBV20-1
TGCAGTGCAACTAGCGGGGGAACAGATACGCAGTATTTT
CSATSGGTDTQYF
>NA|TRBJ1-2|NA|TRBV6-1
TGTGCCAGCAGTGAATACTGGGGGGATGGCTACACCTTC
CASSEYWGDGYTF
>TRBD2|TRBJ2-1|many|TRBV20-1
TGCAGTGCCAAAGGGATAAGGGAGTCTAGCGGGAGGTCAGATGAGCAGTTCTTC
CSAKGIRESSGRSDEQFF
>NA|TRBJ1-1|many|TRBV12-3/TRBV12-4
TGTGCCAGCAGTTTATCCCAAGCTTTCTTT
CASSLSQAFF
>NA|TRBJ1-1|NA|TRBV7-9
TGTGCCAGCAGCTTACAGGGAGGGGACTCTGAAGCTTTCTTT
CASSLQGGDSEAFF
>NA|TRBJ2-1|few|TRBV6-5
TGTGCCAGCAGTTACCGTGTCGAGGGCTCCTACAATGAGCAGTTCTTC
CASSYRVEGSYNEQFF
>NA|TRBJ1-1|many|TRBV5-5
TGTGCCAGCAGCTACCGGACGGTGAACACTGAAGCTTTCTTT
CASSYRTVNTEAFF
>TRBD2|TRBJ2-7|many|TRBV5-1
TGCGCCAGCAGCGGGGGACTAGCAGCCTACGAGCAGTACTTC
CASSGGLAAYEQYF
>NA|TRBJ2-1|few|TRBV20-1
TGCAGCCCCCCCACCTACAATGAGCAGTTCTTC
CSPPTYNEQFF
>NA|TRBJ2-3|many|TRBV20-1
TGCAGTGCTAGAGAAGGAGTAGATACGCAGTATTTT
CSAREGVDTQYF
>NA|TRBJ2-7|many|TRBV7-9
TGTGCCAGCAGCCGGAGCGACCTCCTCTCCTACGAGCAGTACTTC
CASSRSDLLSYEQYF
>TRBD1|TRBJ1-1|many|TRBV6-1
TGTGCCAGTTTAACCAGGGGGGTTGGCACTGAAGCTTTCTTT
CASLTRGVGTEAFF
>NA|TRBJ2-2|many|TRBV5-1
TGCGCCAGCAGCTTGGAAAGCAGTTCCGGGGAGCTGTTTTTT
CASSLESSSGELFF